This T cell receptor beta chain emerged from a study of early T cells in non-severe SARS-CoV-2 infection. Many counts were recorded for this clonotype. Its antigen is undetermined. Molecules of cDNA were individually given unique molecular identifiers that were attached to them. Each CDR3 protein gets one entry after TCRdb re-called the 5' RACE reads with MiXCR. Seen here are about 42,000 distinct CDR3 sequences, approximately 6.9% observed once, and the top ten hold approximately 5%. General observations from the study: There was a bias toward anti-spike CD8 responses in VDJdb matching, which missed private and CD4 specificities.

The receptor was isolated from an adult who was a healthcare worker with PCR-confirmed SARS-CoV-2 infection or an uninfected control (not recorded which). Sequenced material: whole blood.

CDR3 residues: CASSEQLGNEAFF. Here the CDR3 DNA reads TGTGCCAGCAGCGAACAGCTCGGGAATGAAGCTTTCTTT. The V call is TRBV12-3 or TRBV12-4, the J call TRBJ1-1; D is uncertain. The ends were cut back, 6 bases at V and 7 bases at J, with 15 bases in the middle. The CDR3 loop spans 13 amino acids.